This entry is about one TCR beta chain. Its specificity is not known. The sample comes from a study of cytomegalovirus exposure and HLA in healthy donors. Points from the study as a whole: The productive fraction for most TCR beta V segments was about 87% or about 30% in an earlier analysis.

In the PCR, 60 Vbeta and 13 Jbeta primers were used. Generated by immunoSEQ multiplex PCR, the TCRdb table keeps only in-frame clones and is missing some. The sample lists approximately 97,000 clones, approximately 72% occurring once. The V gene lost 1 base and the J gene lost 2 bases, with 5 bases spanning the gap. This CDR3 has 13 amino acids. Germline lookup yields CDR1 LGHNT and CDR2 FRNRAP. The chain employs TRBV12-5 and TRBJ2-5; D is unresolved. This clonotype was obtained from a woman aged 40 to 49 in good health and CMV-seropositive. Sequencing was carried out using PBMCs. CDR3: CASGLAGQETQYF. CDR3 nucleotides: TGTGCTAGTGGTTTGGCGGGTCAAGAGACCCAGTACTTC.